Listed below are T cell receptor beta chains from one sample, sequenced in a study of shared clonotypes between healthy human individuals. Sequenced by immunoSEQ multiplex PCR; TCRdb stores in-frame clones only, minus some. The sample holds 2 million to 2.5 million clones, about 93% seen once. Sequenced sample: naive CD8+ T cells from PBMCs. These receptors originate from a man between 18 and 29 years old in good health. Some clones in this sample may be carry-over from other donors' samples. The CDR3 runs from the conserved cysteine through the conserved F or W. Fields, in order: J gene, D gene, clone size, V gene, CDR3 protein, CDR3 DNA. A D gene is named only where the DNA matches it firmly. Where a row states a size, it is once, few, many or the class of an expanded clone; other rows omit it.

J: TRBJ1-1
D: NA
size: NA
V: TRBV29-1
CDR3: CSVTGQGAEAFF
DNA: TGCAGCGTAACAGGGCAAGGCGCTGAAGCTTTCTTT

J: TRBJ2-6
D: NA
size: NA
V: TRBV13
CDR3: CASRQVLGENAGANVLTF
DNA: TGTGCCAGCAGGCAGGTGTTGGGGGAAAACGCTGGGGCCAACGTCCTGACTTTC

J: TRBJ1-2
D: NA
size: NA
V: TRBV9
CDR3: CASSGTRGGQVQPNYGYTF
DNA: TGTGCCAGCAGCGGGACCCGGGGGGGGCAGGTCCAACCTAACTATGGCTACACCTTC

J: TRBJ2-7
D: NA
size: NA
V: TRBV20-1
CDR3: CSARPLVEQYF
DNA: TGCAGTGCTAGACCCCTAGTCGAGCAGTACTTC

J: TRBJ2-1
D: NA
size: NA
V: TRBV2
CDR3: CASSDVVGHRVLRDADNEQFF
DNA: TGTGCCAGCAGTGACGTCGTAGGTCACAGGGTCTTGCGGGACGCCGACAATGAGCAGTTCTTC

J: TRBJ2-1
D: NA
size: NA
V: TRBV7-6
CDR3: CASSFRANDFSSYNEQFF
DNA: TGTGCCAGCAGCTTTCGTGCGAACGACTTCAGCTCCTACAATGAGCAGTTCTTC

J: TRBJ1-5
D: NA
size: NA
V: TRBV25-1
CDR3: CASSERSNQPQHF
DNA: TGTGCCAGCAGTGAACGGAGCAATCAGCCCCAGCATTTT

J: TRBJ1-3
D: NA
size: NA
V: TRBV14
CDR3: CASSQDRPAGGNTIYF
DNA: TGTGCCAGCAGCCAAGATCGGCCGGCGGGAGGAAACACCATATATTTT

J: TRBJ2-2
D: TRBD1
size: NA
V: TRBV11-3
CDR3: CASSSHHRGTGELFF
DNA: TGTGCCAGCAGCTCCCACCACAGGGGAACCGGGGAGCTGTTTTTT

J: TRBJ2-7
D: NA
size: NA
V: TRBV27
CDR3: CASSPRSRSSYEQYF
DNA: TGTGCCAGCAGTCCCCGGTCCCGCAGCTCCTACGAGCAGTACTTC

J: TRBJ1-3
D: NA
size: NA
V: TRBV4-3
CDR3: CASSQDHGRSNTIYF
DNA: TGCGCCAGCAGCCAAGATCATGGGCGGAGTAACACCATATATTTT

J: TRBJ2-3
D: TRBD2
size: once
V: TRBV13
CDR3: CASSHLAGASGTDTQYF
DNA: TGTGCCAGCAGCCATTTAGCGGGAGCTTCCGGAACAGATACGCAGTATTTT

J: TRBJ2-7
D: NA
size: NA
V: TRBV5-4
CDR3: CASSLALGGPYEQYF
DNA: TGTGCCAGCAGCTTGGCCCTCGGGGGCCCCTACGAGCAGTACTTC

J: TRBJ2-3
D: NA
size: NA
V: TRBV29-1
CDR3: CSVLTDTQYF
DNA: TGCAGCGTCCTCACAGATACGCAGTATTTT

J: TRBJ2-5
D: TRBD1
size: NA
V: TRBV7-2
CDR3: CASSSTGGKETQYF
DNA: TGTGCCAGCAGCTCAACAGGGGGTAAAGAGACCCAGTACTTC

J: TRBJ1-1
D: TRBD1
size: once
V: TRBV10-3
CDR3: CAIREDYPGQEKAFF
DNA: TGTGCCATCAGGGAGGATTATCCGGGACAGGAAAAAGCTTTCTTT

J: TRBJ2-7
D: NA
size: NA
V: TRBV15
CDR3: CATSRDRGVYEQYF
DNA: TGTGCCACCAGCAGAGACAGGGGGGTTTACGAGCAGTACTTC

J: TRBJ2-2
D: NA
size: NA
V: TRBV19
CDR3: CASSISVRGWQGITGELFF
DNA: TGTGCCAGTAGTATATCGGTGAGAGGTTGGCAGGGGATCACCGGGGAGCTGTTTTTT

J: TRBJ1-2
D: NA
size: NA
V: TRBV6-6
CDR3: CASSLSGIGYTF
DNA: TGTGCCAGCAGTTTATCAGGGATCGGCTACACCTTC

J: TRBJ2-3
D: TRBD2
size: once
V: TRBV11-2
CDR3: CASSLPPGLARDTQYF
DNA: TGTGCCAGCAGTTTGCCGCCGGGACTAGCGAGGGATACGCAGTATTTT

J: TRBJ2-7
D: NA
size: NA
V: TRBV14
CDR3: CASSQDSIRSYEQYF
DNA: TGTGCCAGCAGCCAAGATAGTATCAGATCCTACGAGCAGTACTTC

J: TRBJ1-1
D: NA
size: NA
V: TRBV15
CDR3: CATSRDTPGLGTEAFF
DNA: TGTGCCACCAGCAGAGACACGCCAGGGTTGGGAACTGAAGCTTTCTTT

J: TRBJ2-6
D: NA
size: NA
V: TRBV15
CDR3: CATSRVPLSGANVLTF
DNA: TGTGCCACCAGCAGAGTGCCACTCTCTGGGGCCAACGTCCTGACTTTC

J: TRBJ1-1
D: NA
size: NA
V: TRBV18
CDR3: CASSPFGGLGTEAFF
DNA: TGTGCCAGCTCACCTTTTGGAGGGTTGGGGACTGAAGCTTTCTTT

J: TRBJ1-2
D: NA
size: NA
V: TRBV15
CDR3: CATSRTFGTPYGYTF
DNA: TGTGCCACCAGCAGAACGTTTGGGACCCCCTATGGCTACACCTTC

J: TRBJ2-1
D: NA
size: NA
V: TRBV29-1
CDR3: CSVEGGTRDNEQFF
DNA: TGCAGCGTTGAAGGCGGGACCCGTGACAATGAGCAGTTCTTC

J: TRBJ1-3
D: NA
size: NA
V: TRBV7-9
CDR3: CASSPKTGEGNTIYF
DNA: TGTGCCAGCAGTCCAAAGACAGGTGAAGGAAACACCATATATTTT

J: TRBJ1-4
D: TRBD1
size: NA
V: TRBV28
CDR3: CASSRSGTDATNEKLFF
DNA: TGTGCCAGCAGTCGGTCCGGGACAGATGCAACTAATGAAAAACTGTTTTTT